Sequencing of this T cell receptor beta chain was carried out in a study of STAT3 mutations in large granular lymphocyte leukemia. Whole-study context: Over half of T-LGLL patients had one or more immunosuppressive regimens.

Of note for this clone: The antigen is not known.

Produced via immunoSEQ multiplex PCR; TCRdb's table is partial and in-frame only. The table records about 13,000 clones, roughly 88% of them present only once. The germline V and J ends were trimmed by 6 bases and 5 bases, with 11 bases remaining between them. In germline, CDR1 is PRHDT, CDR2 FYEKMQ (reference sequence). This CDR3 is built from 12 residues. Regarding the study as a whole: Clonal expansion was inferred from samples taken at other timepoints. At least one immunodominant TCR beta clonotype appeared in every T-cell large granular lymphocyte leukemia patient.

The sample was PBMCs. The chain uses TRBV13 and TRBJ2-7, with D tentatively TRBD1 or TRBD2 (6 bases each). This clonotype originated in a human donor with T large granular lymphocyte leukemia. Some clones in this sample may be carry-over from other donors' samples. The CDR3 here is CASSQGTHEQYF. The CDR3 DNA reads TGTGCCAGCAGTCAGGGGACTCACGAGCAGTACTTC. Variable domain in full (rest from reference TRBV13 and TRBJ2-7): AAGVIQSPRHLIKEKRETATLKCYPIPRHDTVYWYQQGPGQDPQFLISFYEKMQSDKGSIPDRFSAQQFSDYHSELNMSSLELGDSALYFCASSQGTHEQYFGPGTRLTVT.